The source of this T cell receptor (beta chain) is a study of shared T cell receptors in the human thymus. Per germline, CDR1 SNHLY and CDR2 FYNNEI. V was cut by 7 bases and J by 5 bases, with 17 bases left in between. The CDR3 is 14 residues long. Data came from immunoSEQ multiplex PCR; TCRdb stores just in-frame clones and leaves some out. The profile covers about 540,000 clones, with approximately 78% appearing a single time and about 0.013% taken by the ten largest. These data also formed part of another study, on human thymus T cells. That work contributes: Corrective surgery for congenital heart defects was being performed on the healthy Finnish infants who were the donors. Resected material from corrective heart surgery provided the thymus tissue analysed.

Sequences were obtained from thymocytes. The clonotype comes from a boy under two years old with a congenital heart defect. V usage is TRBV2 and J usage is TRBJ2-5; weak D call: TRBD2 (5 bases). The CDR3 region is CASNPDSPRETQYF. In nucleotides, the CDR3 is TGTGCCAGCAATCCGGACTCCCCGAGGGAGACCCAGTACTTC.